Given below is one TCR beta chain in context. The source of the sample is a study of T-cell reconstitution after alpha-beta-depleted transplantation in children. V lost 1 base and J 7 bases, leaving 16 bases between the germline ends. The CDR3 spans 16 residues. Germline V gene lookup returns CDR1 SEHNR and CDR2 FQNEAQ (reference sequence). For TCRbeta, the library was prepared with unique molecular identifiers. A single record per CDR3 protein comes from TCRdb applying MiXCR to the PCR reads. The sample includes roughly 500,000 distinct CDR3 sequences, over 25% of them seen just once. Source: PBMCs from the stem cell graft donor, taken from the stem cell graft. The rearrangement joins TRBV7-9 to TRBJ1-4; D unresolved. The origin of this receptor is a human donor who donated a stem cell graft to a child with aplastic anemia. CDR3 nucleotides: TGTGCCAGCAGCTTAGAAGCCGGGGTCTTGACTGAAAAACTGTTTTTT. As protein: CASSLEAGVLTEKLFF.